This is a list of T cell receptor beta chains from one sample in a study of blood T cell repertoires in COVID-19. Profiled with immunoSEQ multiplex PCR; TCRdb holds only in-frame clones, not every one. The sample carries approximately 50,000 clones, 60% to 80% recorded once. The sequenced sample was PBMCs or T cells enriched from blood (not recorded which). The origin of the receptors is a woman aged 45-60 years with acute COVID-19. Each CDR3 is given with its conserved first and last residue. The D gene is left open where the match is weak. Some rows mark clone size as missing; the rest say once, few, many or name a class of expanded clone.

J,V,D,size,DNA,CDR3
TRBJ2-7,TRBV2,TRBD1,once,TGTGCCAGCAGGGACAGGGGAGGGACCTACGAGCAGTACTTC,CASRDRGGTYEQYF
TRBJ2-7,TRBV28,NA,once,TGTGCCAGCAGTTTAACAGACGCCTACGAGCAGTACTTC,CASSLTDAYEQYF
TRBJ2-1,TRBV11-2,NA,NA,TGTGCCAGCAGTAAAGAGTCGATCTTCTCCTACAATGAGCAGTTCTTC,CASSKESIFSYNEQFF
TRBJ2-7,TRBV11-3,NA,NA,TGTGCCAGCAGCTCTTATCAGGGGTACGAGCAGTACTTC,CASSSYQGYEQYF
TRBJ2-5,TRBV9,NA,once,TGTGCCAGCAGCGTTCTAGGGGGTACGGAGACCCAGTACTTC,CASSVLGGTETQYF
TRBJ1-4,TRBV5-1,NA,NA,TGCGCCAGCAGGCCCGCGGGTAATAATGAAAAACTGTTTTTT,CASRPAGNNEKLFF
TRBJ1-1,TRBV6-1,NA,NA,TGTGCCAGCAGTGAAAGCGGGGGTTGGAGCACTGAAGCTTTCTTT,CASSESGGWSTEAFF
TRBJ2-5,TRBV10-1,NA,NA,TGCGCCAGCAGTGTTGGGACTGCCCAAGAGACCCAGTACTTC,CASSVGTAQETQYF
TRBJ1-1,TRBV21-1,NA,NA,TGTGCCAGCAGCAAAGACAGGGGGCGCGAGAACACTGAAGCTTTCTTT,CASSKDRGRENTEAFF
TRBJ2-3,TRBV5-8,TRBD1,NA,TGTGCCAGCAGCTCGAGCAGGACAGGTGTTGAAGATACGCAGTATTTT,CASSSSRTGVEDTQYF
TRBJ1-5,TRBV19,NA,few,TGTGCCAGTAGTAACAGCTATAGCAATCAGCCCCAGCATTTT,CASSNSYSNQPQHF
TRBJ2-5,TRBV5-1,TRBD2,NA,TGCGCCAGCAGCAATAGCGGGGGCCAAGAGACCCAGTACTTC,CASSNSGGQETQYF
TRBJ1-1,TRBV30,TRBD1,NA,TGTGCCTGGAGTGTAGGGGGCAGGGAACAAAATGAAGCTTTCTTT,CAWSVGGREQNEAFF
TRBJ2-3,TRBV24-1,TRBD1,NA,TGTGCCACCAGTGAGGGGGACAAGGGGGCCACAGATACGCAGTATTTT,CATSEGDKGATDTQYF
TRBJ1-1,TRBV4-1,NA,NA,TGCGCCAGCAGCCAAGAGTCAAAGGGGAAGTGGGGCACTGAAGCTTTCTTT,CASSQESKGKWGTEAFF
TRBJ2-2,TRBV11-2,TRBD1,NA,TGTGCCAGCAGCCCGGGACAGGGAACAAGGGAGCTGTTTTTT,CASSPGQGTRELFF
TRBJ1-4,TRBV9,NA,NA,TGTGCCAGCAGCGTAAGGGGCGGGACTCTAGGAAAACTGTTTTTT,CASSVRGGTLGKLFF
TRBJ2-7,TRBV11-3,TRBD1,NA,TGTGCCAGCAGTTTTAACAGGGGGTCCTACGAGCAGTACTTC,CASSFNRGSYEQYF
TRBJ1-1,TRBV5-1,TRBD1,NA,TGCGCCAGCAGCTTCGGACAGGGTGGAGGCACTGAAGCTTTCTTT,CASSFGQGGGTEAFF
TRBJ1-6,TRBV3-1/TRBV3-2,NA,medium-sized,TGTGCCAGCAGCGGTCAACAGGACTCACCCCTCCACTTT,CASSGQQDSPLHF
TRBJ1-2,TRBV30,TRBD1,NA,TGTGCCTGGAGTGTAACAGGGGAGGGCTACACCTTC,CAWSVTGEGYTF
TRBJ2-3,TRBV4-2,NA,NA,TGTGCCAGCAGCCAAGATCAGGGAGATACGCAGTATTTT,CASSQDQGDTQYF
TRBJ2-1,TRBV7-3,TRBD2,NA,TGTGCCAGCAGCTTAACGGGCGGGGGCTCCTACAATGAGCAGTTCTTC,CASSLTGGGSYNEQFF
TRBJ2-5,TRBV15,TRBD2,once,TGTGCCACCAGCCCCGGGGGGGGTGGGCAAGAGACCCAGTACTTC,CATSPGGGGQETQYF
TRBJ1-5,TRBV2,TRBD1,NA,TGTGCCAGCAGTGAAGGGGGGACAGGGGAGCACGGTCAGCCCCAGCATTTT,CASSEGGTGEHGQPQHF
TRBJ1-2,TRBV9,NA,NA,TGTGCCAGCAGCGTAGGGGGTGGGAGCTATGGCTACACCTTC,CASSVGGGSYGYTF
TRBJ2-2,TRBV7-8,NA,NA,TGTGCCAGCAGCTTAGGCACCGAGGGGGCCGGGGAGCTGTTTTTT,CASSLGTEGAGELFF
TRBJ1-2,TRBV12-3/TRBV12-4,NA,once,TGTGCCAGCAGCCCCCAGGGAGGCGGCTACACCTTC,CASSPQGGGYTF
TRBJ2-3,TRBV28,TRBD1,NA,TGTGCCAGCAGTACCGACAGGGTCACAGATACGCAGTATTTT,CASSTDRVTDTQYF
TRBJ1-2,TRBV6-5,TRBD1,NA,TGTGCCAGCAGTCCCGGGACAGAAGGCCACACCTTC,CASSPGTEGHTF
TRBJ1-5,TRBV6-5,TRBD1,NA,TGTGCCAGCCAGGGACAGGAAGGGAGTCAGCCCCAGCATTTT,CASQGQEGSQPQHF
TRBJ2-3,TRBV7-3,NA,NA,TGTGCCAGCAGCTCGGGACTTGCCACAGATACGCAGTATTTT,CASSSGLATDTQYF